Following are 13 T cell receptor beta chains from one sample sequenced in a study of T-cell memory formation after mild COVID-19. TCRdb independently ran MiXCR on the 5' RACE reads; one entry per CDR3 protein. The sample carries 110,000 to 150,000 distinct CDR3 sequences, about 23% recorded once. Sequenced material: PBMCs or a T cell subset sorted from them (not recorded which). Receptors originate from an adult woman who had mild COVID-19 (a few samples of this study predate the infection). Cell type and time point are not known.

V usage is TRBV12-3 or TRBV12-4 and J usage is TRBJ1-2; D not resolved. V dropped 6 bases and J dropped 6 bases, with 17 bases sitting between them. This CDR3 spans 14 amino acids. CDR3 region: CASSPDLGGHGYTF. The CDR3 DNA is TGTGCCAGCAGCCCCGACCTTGGAGGACATGGCTACACCTTC.

This clonotype has just a few counts. The chain has TRBV29-1 and TRBJ2-5, with D possibly being TRBD1 (5 bases). Per the germline V gene, CDR1 is SQVTM and CDR2 is ANQGSEA. The V and J ends lost 0 bases and 0 bases respectively, with 8 bases between them. The CDR3 extends over 14 amino acids. The CDR3 loop is CSVEEGQDQETQYF. The DNA of the CDR3 is TGCAGCGTTGAAGAAGGACAAGACCAAGAGACCCAGTACTTC.

The chain links TRBV29-1 to TRBJ2-3; 8 bases fit TRBD2. J lost 2 bases, V lost 0 bases, and 4 bases had no gene match. CDR3 length equals 15 residues. Germline CDR1 SQVTM, CDR2 ANQGSEA. DNA of the CDR3: TGCAGCGTTGAAGATTACGGGGGGGCCACAGATACGCAGTATTTT. Translating gives CSVEDYGGATDTQYF.

In its sample, this clonotype was seen many times. The chain uses TRBV5-1 and TRBJ2-2; D is uncertain. V lost 0 bases, J lost 2 bases, and 5 bases lay in between. Germline CDR1 SGHRS, CDR2 YFSETQ. The CDR3 is 14 residues long. The CDR3 nucleotides read TGCGCCAGCAGCTTGGCCGGCAACACCGGGGAGCTGTTTTTT. This gives the protein CASSLAGNTGELFF. Full variable domain (outside the CDR3, taken from reference TRBV5-1 and TRBJ2-2): KAGVTQTPRYLIKTRGQQVTLSCSPISGHRSVSWYQQTPGQGLQFLFEYFSETQRNKGNFPGRFSGRQFSNSRSEMNVSTLELGDSALYLCASSLAGNTGELFFGEGSRLTVL.

This clonotype came up a few times. The genes are TRBV12-3 or TRBV12-4 and TRBJ2-2; D uncertain. The CDR3 loop spans 13 amino acids. Deletions cut 3 bases from V and 4 bases from J, with 6 bases between. CDR3 DNA sequence: TGTGCCAGCAGTTTGGGAACCACCGGGGAGCTGTTTTTT. The encoded protein is CASSLGTTGELFF.

CDR3 protein: CASVEGPGLADEKLFF. The CDR3 nucleotides read TGTGCCAGCGTGGAAGGCCCGGGGCTTGCTGATGAAAAACTGTTTTTT. The V call is TRBV2, the J call TRBJ1-4; D may be TRBD1 (5 bases). The germline CDR1 and CDR2 sequences are SNHLY and FYNNEI. This CDR3 contains 16 residues. The V gene lost 8 bases and the J gene lost 6 bases, with 22 bases spanning the gap.

The chain has TRBV29-1 and TRBJ2-1; weak D call: TRBD1 (6 bases). Germline V CDR1 and CDR2: SQVTM, ANQGSEA. CDR3 size: 16 residues. Trimming left V 4 bases short and J 0 bases short, with 16 bases between. CDR3 in amino acids: CSVVYGQGSSYNEQFF. CDR3 in DNA: TGCAGCGTTGTTTACGGGCAGGGGAGCTCCTACAATGAGCAGTTCTTC.

The V and J genes are TRBV30 and TRBJ2-3; TRBD2 aligns across 12 bases. V lost 0 bases, J lost 4 bases, and 2 bases stayed unmatched. Per the germline V gene, CDR1 is GTSNPN and CDR2 is SVGIG (reference sequence). The CDR3 has 15 residues. The CDR3 protein is CAWSVLAGGPDTQYF. CDR3 sequence (DNA): TGTGCCTGGAGTGTACTAGCGGGGGGCCCAGATACGCAGTATTTT.

This clonotype was detected only a few times. The chain recombines TRBV11-3 with TRBJ2-5; tentatively, D is TRBD2 (6 bases). CDR1 is SGHNT, CDR2 YENEEA, per germline. V lost 4 bases to trimming and J lost 4 bases, with 22 bases between them. CDR3 length: 17 residues. This CDR3 reads CASSSRLGGLYGETQYF. CDR3 nucleotides: TGTGCCAGCAGCTCCCGACTAGGAGGGCTATACGGAGAGACCCAGTACTTC.

This clonotype was counted between two and nine times. The genes are TRBV5-1 and TRBJ1-1, with a possible D match to TRBD1 (5 bases). There are 13 residues in the CDR3. V dropped 2 bases and J dropped 3 bases, with 8 bases sitting between them. Germline V gene data show CDR1 as SGHRS and CDR2 as YFSETQ. The CDR3 protein is CASSFDRYTEAFF. In nucleotides, the CDR3 is TGCGCCAGCAGCTTTGACAGATACACTGAAGCTTTCTTT.

The J gene is TRBJ2-2, the V gene TRBV7-9; D gene unclear. The CDR3 sequence is 11 residues long. CDR1 is SEHNR, CDR2 FQNEAQ, per germline (reference sequence). V gave up 5 bases and J gave up 6 bases, with 4 bases separating them. The CDR3 region has the DNA TGTGCCAGCAGCAACCCCGGGGAGCTGTTTTTT. Translated, it gives CASSNPGELFF.

The chain links TRBV11-2 to TRBJ2-7; 7 bases are a match to TRBD2. The CDR3 contains 16 residues. V was pared by 1 base and J by 2 bases, with 8 bases of the junction left unmatched. Germline values: CDR1 SGHAT, CDR2 FQNNGV. The CDR3 coding sequence is TGTGCCAGCAGCTTAGCCTGGGAGCGGGATACCTACGAGCAGTACTTC. Amino acids: CASSLAWERDTYEQYF.

J is TRBJ2-1 and V is TRBV20-1; D remains ambiguous. The CDR3 consists of 14 residues. Germline loops: CDR1 DFQATT, CDR2 SNEGSKA (reference sequence). V shed 1 base and J shed 4 bases, with 11 bases lying between them. The CDR3 nucleotides are TGCAGTGCTAGAGTGGTCCTGAAATACAATGAGCAGTTCTTC. Its protein product is CSARVVLKYNEQFF.